This is a list of T cell receptor beta chains from one sample in a study of early T cells in non-severe SARS-CoV-2 infection. TCRdb re-derived calls from the 5' RACE reads in MiXCR, one entry per CDR3 protein. The sample has tens of thousands of distinct CDR3 sequences, 20% to 25% seen once. The specimen was whole blood, collected at baseline. The receptors come from an adult who was a healthcare worker with PCR-confirmed SARS-CoV-2 infection or an uninfected control (not recorded which). CDR3s leave out the opening cysteine and the closing phenylalanine or tryptophan. The size entry is marked missing in some rows and otherwise reads once, few, many or a size class.

j_call	clone_size	v_call	cdr3_aa
TRBJ1-5	-	TRBV2	ASRAGTENQPQH
TRBJ2-1	few	TRBV7-9	ASSINEQF
TRBJ2-1	-	TRBV7-2	ASSLTSGGLGNEQF
TRBJ1-1	once	TRBV30	AWSDGGLIMNTEAF
TRBJ2-3	-	TRBV7-6	ASSLVAGPTDTQY
TRBJ2-5	-	TRBV7-8	ASSLVLAETQY
TRBJ1-5	few	TRBV15	ATSRVLRQPQH
TRBJ2-7	few	TRBV5-1	ASSSSGGYEQY
TRBJ1-5	few	TRBV19	ASSRSGSNQPQH
TRBJ2-3	few	TRBV4-1	ASSSFSGGTDTQY
TRBJ2-1	-	TRBV5-4	ASSLYRGGRNEQF
TRBJ2-3	few	TRBV6-1	ASTEDRLTDTQY
TRBJ2-7	-	TRBV5-1	ASSGTSGGTPEQY
TRBJ2-7	many	TRBV12-3/TRBV12-4	ASSLTGTYEQY
TRBJ2-7	few	TRBV2	ASSALLGSYEQY
TRBJ1-1	few	TRBV15	VTSGPGLGNTEAF
TRBJ2-4	-	TRBV7-9	ASSSEGTLAKNIQY
TRBJ2-2	-	TRBV7-6	ASSLLGSRTGELF
TRBJ2-1	many	TRBV15	ATSRDLTSNEQF
TRBJ1-4	many	TRBV30	AWSVGRGDEKLF
TRBJ2-1	-	TRBV12-3/TRBV12-4	ASSPSAGGPLGNEQF
TRBJ2-3	few	TRBV7-9	ASREDWSTDTQY
TRBJ1-2	-	TRBV18	ASSPSEGSNYGYT
TRBJ2-1	-	TRBV5-5	ASGLAGSSSYNEQF
TRBJ1-2	-	TRBV5-1	ASSLGQLSYGYT
TRBJ1-1	-	TRBV12-3/TRBV12-4	ASRSGASMSEAF